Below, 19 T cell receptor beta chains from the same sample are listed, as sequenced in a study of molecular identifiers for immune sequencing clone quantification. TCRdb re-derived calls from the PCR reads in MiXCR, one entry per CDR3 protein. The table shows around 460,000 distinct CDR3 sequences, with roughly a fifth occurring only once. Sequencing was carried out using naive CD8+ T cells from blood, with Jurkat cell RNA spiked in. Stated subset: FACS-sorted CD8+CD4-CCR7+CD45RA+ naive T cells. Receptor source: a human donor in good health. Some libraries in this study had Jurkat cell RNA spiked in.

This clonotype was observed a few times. The CDR3 loop is CSVEEGAYGYTF. DNA for the CDR3: TGCAGCGTTGAAGAGGGGGCCTATGGCTACACCTTC. The chain is built from TRBV29-1 and TRBJ1-2; a weak D match, TRBD1 (6 bases). Trimming stripped 0 bases from V and 4 bases from J, with 6 bases between. The CDR3 runs 12 residues. Germline V gives CDR1 SQVTM, CDR2 ANQGSEA.

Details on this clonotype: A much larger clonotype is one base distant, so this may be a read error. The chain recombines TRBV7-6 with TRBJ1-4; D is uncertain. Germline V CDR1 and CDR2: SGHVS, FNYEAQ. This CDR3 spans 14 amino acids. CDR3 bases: TGTGCCAGCAGCCCCTATGAGCCTAATGAAAAACTGCTTTTT. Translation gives CASSPYEPNEKLLF.

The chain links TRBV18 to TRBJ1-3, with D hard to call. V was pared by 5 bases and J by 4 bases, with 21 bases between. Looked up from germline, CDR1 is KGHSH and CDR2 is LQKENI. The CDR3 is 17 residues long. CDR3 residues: CASSSEFSSGLGNTIYF. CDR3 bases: TGTGCCAGCTCATCAGAATTTTCTTCAGGCCTCGGAAACACCATATATTTT.

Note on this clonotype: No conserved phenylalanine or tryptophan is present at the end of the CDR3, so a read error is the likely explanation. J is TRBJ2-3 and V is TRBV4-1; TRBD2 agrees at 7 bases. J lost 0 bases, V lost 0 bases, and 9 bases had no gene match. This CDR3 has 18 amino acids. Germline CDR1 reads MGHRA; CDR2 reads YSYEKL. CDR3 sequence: CASSQDSASGYSTDTQYS. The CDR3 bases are TGCGCCAGCAGCCAAGATTCCGCTAGCGGATACAGCACAGATACGCAGTATTCT.

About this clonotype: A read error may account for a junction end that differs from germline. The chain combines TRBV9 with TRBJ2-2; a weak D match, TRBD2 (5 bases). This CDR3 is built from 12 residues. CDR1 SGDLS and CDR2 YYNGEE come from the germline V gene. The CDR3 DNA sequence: TGTGCCAGCAGCGTAGACTCCGGGGAGCTGCTTTTT. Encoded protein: CASSVDSGELLF.

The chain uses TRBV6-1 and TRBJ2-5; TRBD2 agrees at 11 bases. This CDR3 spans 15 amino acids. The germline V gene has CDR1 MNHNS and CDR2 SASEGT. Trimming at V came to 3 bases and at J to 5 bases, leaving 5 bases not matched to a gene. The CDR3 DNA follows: TGTGCCAGCAGTGAGACTAGCGGGACCCGGGAGACCCAGTACTTC. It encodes CASSETSGTRETQYF.

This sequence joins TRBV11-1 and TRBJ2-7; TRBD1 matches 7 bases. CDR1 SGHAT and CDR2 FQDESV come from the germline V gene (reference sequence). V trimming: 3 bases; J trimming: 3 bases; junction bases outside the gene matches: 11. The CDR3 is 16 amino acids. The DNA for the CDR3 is TGTGCCAGCAGCTTCGGAGAACAGGGGCTCCTCTACGAGCAGTACTTC. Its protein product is CASSFGEQGLLYEQYF.

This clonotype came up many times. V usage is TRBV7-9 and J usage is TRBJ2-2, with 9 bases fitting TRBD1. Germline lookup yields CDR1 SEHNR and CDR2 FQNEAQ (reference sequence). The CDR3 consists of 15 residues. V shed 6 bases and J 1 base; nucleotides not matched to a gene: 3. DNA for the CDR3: TGTGCCAGCAGTTCGGGACAGGGGAACACCGGGGAGCTGTTTTTT. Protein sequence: CASSSGQGNTGELFF.

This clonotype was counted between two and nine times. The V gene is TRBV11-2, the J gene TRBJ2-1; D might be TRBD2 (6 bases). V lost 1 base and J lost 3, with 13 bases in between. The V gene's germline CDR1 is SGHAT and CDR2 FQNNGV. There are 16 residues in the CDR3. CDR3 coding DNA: TGTGCCAGCAGCTTAGGACTAGGGGAGCTCTACAATGAGCAGTTCTTC. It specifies CASSLGLGELYNEQFF. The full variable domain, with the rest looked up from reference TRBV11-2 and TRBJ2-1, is EAGVAQSPRYKIIEKRQSVAFWCNPISGHATLYWYQQILGQGPKLLIQFQNNGVVDDSQLPKDRFSAERLKGVDSTLKIQPAKLEDSAVYLCASSLGLGELYNEQFFGPGTRLTVL.

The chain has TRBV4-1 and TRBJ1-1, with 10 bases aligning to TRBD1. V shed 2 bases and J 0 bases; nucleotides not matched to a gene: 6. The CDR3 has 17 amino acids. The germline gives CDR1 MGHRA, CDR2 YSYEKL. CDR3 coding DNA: TGCGCCAGCAGCCAAATCTGGGGACAGGGGATGAACACTGAAGCTTTCTTT. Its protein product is CASSQIWGQGMNTEAFF.

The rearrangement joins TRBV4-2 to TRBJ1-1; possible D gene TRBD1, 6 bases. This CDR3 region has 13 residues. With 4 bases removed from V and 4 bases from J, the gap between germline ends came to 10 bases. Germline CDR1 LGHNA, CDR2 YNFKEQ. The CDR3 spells CASSLGAVTEAFF. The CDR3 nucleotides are TGTGCCAGCAGCCTGGGGGCGGTCACTGAAGCTTTCTTT.

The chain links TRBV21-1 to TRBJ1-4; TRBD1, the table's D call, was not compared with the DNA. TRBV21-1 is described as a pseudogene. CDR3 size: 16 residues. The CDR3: CASSERQGAVREKLFF. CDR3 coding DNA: TGTGCCAGCAGCGAGCGACAGGGGGCAGTTCGGGAAAAACTGTTTTTT.

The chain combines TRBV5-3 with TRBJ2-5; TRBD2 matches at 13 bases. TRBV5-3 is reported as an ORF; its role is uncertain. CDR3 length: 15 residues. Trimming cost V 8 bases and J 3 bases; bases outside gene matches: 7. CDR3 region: CASTDGLAGEETQYF. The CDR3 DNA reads TGTGCCAGTACGGACGGACTAGCGGGGGAAGAGACCCAGTACTTC.

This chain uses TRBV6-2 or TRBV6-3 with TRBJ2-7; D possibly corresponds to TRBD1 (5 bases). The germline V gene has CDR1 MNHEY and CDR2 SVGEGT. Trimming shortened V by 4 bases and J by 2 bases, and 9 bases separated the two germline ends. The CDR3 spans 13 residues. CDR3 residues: CASSCGQAYEQYF. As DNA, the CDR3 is TGTGCCAGCAGTTGCGGACAAGCCTACGAGCAGTACTTC.

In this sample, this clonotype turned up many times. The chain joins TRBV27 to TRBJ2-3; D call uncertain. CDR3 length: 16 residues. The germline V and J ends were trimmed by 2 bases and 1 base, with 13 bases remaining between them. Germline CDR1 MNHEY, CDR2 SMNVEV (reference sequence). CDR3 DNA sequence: TGTGCCAGCAGTTTACTTCTTCCCGTCGGCACAGATACGCAGTATTTT. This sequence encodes CASSLLLPVGTDTQYF.

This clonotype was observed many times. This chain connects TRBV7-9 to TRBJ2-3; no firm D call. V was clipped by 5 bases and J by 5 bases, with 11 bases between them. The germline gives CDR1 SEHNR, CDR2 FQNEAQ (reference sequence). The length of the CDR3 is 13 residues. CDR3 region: CASSELIRDTQYF. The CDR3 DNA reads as TGTGCCAGCAGCGAGCTAATCAGAGATACGCAGTATTTT.

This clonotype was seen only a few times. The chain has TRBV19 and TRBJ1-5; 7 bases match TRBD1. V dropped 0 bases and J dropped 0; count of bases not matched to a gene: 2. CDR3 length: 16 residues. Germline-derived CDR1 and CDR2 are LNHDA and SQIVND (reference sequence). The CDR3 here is CASSIETGFSNQPQHF. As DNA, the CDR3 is TGTGCCAGTAGTATAGAGACAGGGTTTAGCAATCAGCCCCAGCATTTT.

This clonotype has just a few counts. The CDR3 DNA reads TGTGCCTGGAGTGTACGTGGGGGGCGGACAACCTACGAGCAGTACTTC. Translated, it gives CAWSVRGGRTTYEQYF. V usage is TRBV30 and J usage is TRBJ2-7, with D perhaps matching TRBD1 or TRBD2 (6 bases each). The CDR3 length is 16 residues. V lost 0 bases, J lost 2 bases, and 17 bases lay in between. CDR1 and CDR2 from the germline V gene are GTSNPN and SVGIG (reference sequence).

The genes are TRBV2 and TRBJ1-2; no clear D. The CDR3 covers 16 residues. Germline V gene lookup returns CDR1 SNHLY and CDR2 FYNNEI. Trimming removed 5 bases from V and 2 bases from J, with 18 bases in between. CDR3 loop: CASSPNAWTRNYGYTF. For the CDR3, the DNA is TGTGCCAGCAGTCCCAATGCTTGGACCCGAAACTATGGCTACACCTTC.